The following is a T cell receptor beta chain sequence with its context. The sample belongs to a study of cytomegalovirus exposure and HLA in healthy donors. CDR3 length: 16 residues. Between the trimmed V and J ends, which lost 3 bases and 10 bases, there was a span of 21 bases. CDR1 is MNHNS and CDR2 is SASEGT in the germline V gene. The PCR was carried out with 60 Vbeta primers and 13 Jbeta primers. The data were produced by immunoSEQ multiplex PCR, yet TCRdb's version contains in-frame clones alone and is incomplete. The data show 150,000 to 200,000 clones, with 65% to 85% seen just once and 6% held by the top ten. Likely unrecorded immune exposures existed in these nominally healthy donors.

The specimen sequenced was PBMCs. The chain uses TRBV6-1 and TRBJ1-4; weak D call: TRBD1 (5 bases). The TCR sequence derives from a woman in her 30s in good health and CMV-seropositive. The CDR3 nucleotides are TGTGCCAGCAGTGAGAGGGGTCCGGGACTTGAAGGAAAACTGTTTTTT. Protein: CASSERGPGLEGKLFF.